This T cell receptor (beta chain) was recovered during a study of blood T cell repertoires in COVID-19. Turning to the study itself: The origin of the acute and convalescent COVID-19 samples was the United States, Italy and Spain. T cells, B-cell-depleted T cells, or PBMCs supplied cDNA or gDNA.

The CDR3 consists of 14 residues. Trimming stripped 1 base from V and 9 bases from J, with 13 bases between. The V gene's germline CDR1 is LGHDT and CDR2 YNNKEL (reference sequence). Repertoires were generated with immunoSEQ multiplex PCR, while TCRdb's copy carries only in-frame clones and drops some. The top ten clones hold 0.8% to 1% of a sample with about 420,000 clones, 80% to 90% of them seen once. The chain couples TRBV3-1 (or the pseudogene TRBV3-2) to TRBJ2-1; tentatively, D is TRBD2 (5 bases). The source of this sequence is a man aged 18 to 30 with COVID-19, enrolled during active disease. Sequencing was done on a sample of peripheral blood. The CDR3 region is CASSQGVRTGEQFF. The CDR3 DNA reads TGTGCCAGCAGCCAAGGAGTTCGGACTGGTGAGCAGTTCTTC.